These 5 T cell receptor beta chains originate from one sample sequenced in a study of vaccination and CD4 T cells after COVID-19. These TCRs are of unknown antigen specificity. With the Oncomine TCR Beta short-read assay, DNA from cultured CD4+ T cells was sequenced. One entry per CDR3 protein, called by TCRdb with MiXCR from the PCR reads. The repertoire holds fewer than 18,000 distinct CDR3 sequences, with about half as singletons. Treatment noted: roughly 11-day PBMC culture with coronavirus spike peptide pools or control peptides (ViraFEST assay). Sequencing input: CD4+ T cells from blood, cultured in vitro. The receptor source for this set is a human donor who had recovered from COVID-19.

V gene TRBV20-1 combines with J gene TRBJ2-7, with no clear D. This CDR3 spans 13 amino acids. V lost 6 bases, J lost 5 bases, and 17 bases lay in between. Germline loops: CDR1 DFQATT, CDR2 SNEGSKA (reference sequence). This chain's CDR3 is CSAISIEPNEQYF. CDR3 in DNA: TGCAGTGCCATCTCGATTGAACCCAACGAGCAGTACTTC.

V usage is TRBV11-2 and J usage is TRBJ1-1; unclear D gene. Trimming pared 4 bases from V and 11 bases from J, leaving 17 bases between. Germline CDR1 is SGHAT and CDR2 is FQNNGV. CDR3 length: 13 amino acids. DNA of the CDR3: TGTGCCAGCAGCTACATACCGGGCTCCGGGGCTTTCTTT. It codes for CASSYIPGSGAFF.

The chain uses TRBV7-2 and TRBJ2-3; 7 bases align to TRBD2. V gave up 10 bases and J gave up 1 base; unmatched junction bases: 11. Germline V gene data show CDR1 as SGHTA and CDR2 as FQGNSA. The CDR3 sequence is 15 residues long. The CDR3 region has the DNA TGTGCCACTACTCAAGGGGCGGGGGGCACAGATACGCAGTATTTT. It is translated as CATTQGAGGTDTQYF.

The V gene is TRBV7-9, the J gene TRBJ1-5, with TRBD1 matching 10 bases. CDR1 SEHNR and CDR2 FQNEAQ come from the germline V gene (reference sequence). This CDR3 is 14 amino acids long. Unmatched junction bases numbered 7, after V lost 6 bases and J lost 8 bases. CDR3 amino acids: CASRGDRGWEPQHF. DNA of the CDR3: TGTGCCAGCAGGGGGGACAGGGGTTGGGAGCCCCAGCATTTT.

This clonotype was observed a few times. V and J are TRBV20-1 and TRBJ1-1, with D perhaps matching TRBD1 (5 bases). The V and J ends lost 3 bases and 5 bases respectively, with 13 bases between them. The CDR3 has 13 residues. Germline V gene lookup returns CDR1 DFQATT and CDR2 SNEGSKA (reference sequence). The CDR3 nucleotides are TGCAGTGCTAGCGGGGGGGTTTGGACTGAAGCTTTCTTT. Translating gives CSASGGVWTEAFF.